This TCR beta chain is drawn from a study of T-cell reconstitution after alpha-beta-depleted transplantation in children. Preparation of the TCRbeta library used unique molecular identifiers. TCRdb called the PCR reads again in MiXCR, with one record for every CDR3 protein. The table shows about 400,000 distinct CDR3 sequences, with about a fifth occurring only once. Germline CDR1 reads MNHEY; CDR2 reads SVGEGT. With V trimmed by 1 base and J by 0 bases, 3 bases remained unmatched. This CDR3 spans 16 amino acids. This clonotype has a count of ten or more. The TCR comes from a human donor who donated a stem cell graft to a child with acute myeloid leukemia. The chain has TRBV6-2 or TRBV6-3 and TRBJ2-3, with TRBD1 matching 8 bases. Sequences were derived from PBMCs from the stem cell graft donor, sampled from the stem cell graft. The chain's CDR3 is CASSYWRTGSTDTQYF. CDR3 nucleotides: TGTGCCAGCAGTTACTGGAGGACAGGGAGCACAGATACGCAGTATTTT.